Following are 25 T cell receptor beta chains from one sample sequenced in a study of regulatory T cells in long-lasting Graves disease. Arm-PCR of CDR3 regions with iRepertoire HTBI primers generated TCR beta libraries. Via MiXCR, TCRdb re-called the multiplex PCR reads, giving one row per CDR3 protein. The sample holds around 460,000 distinct CDR3 sequences; less than 25% are singletons and the top ten take less than 15%. As for time point: persistent/refractory GD, antithyroid drugs over 5 years with positive TRAb. RNA from PBMCs was the source of the TCR library. This specimen was peripheral blood mononuclear cells (PBMCs), taken when the disease was refractory, from a patient treated with antithyroid drugs. These TCRs come from a female donor with Graves disease.

This clonotype has just a few counts. This chain links TRBV29-1 with TRBJ1-1; D gene uncertain. Germline assignment: CDR1 SQVTM and CDR2 ANQGSEA. With 7 bases removed from V and 5 bases from J, the gap between germline ends came to 17 bases. The CDR3 has 13 residues. CDR3 in DNA: TGCAGCGCCGTCGGACTCCCGGGGACTGAAGCTTTCTTT. The encoded protein is CSAVGLPGTEAFF.

This clonotype showed up many times. DNA of the CDR3: TGTGCCAGCAGTGAAGACAGGGAGCGAAAACTGTTTTTT. This sequence encodes CASSEDRERKLFF. The rearrangement joins TRBV2 to TRBJ1-4, with D perhaps TRBD1 (6 bases). In germline, CDR1 is SNHLY, CDR2 FYNNEI. V lost 1 base to trimming and J lost 10 bases, with 10 bases between them. The CDR3 extends over 13 amino acids.

This clonotype has more than one count but fewer than ten. This rearrangement joins TRBV20-1 to TRBJ2-7; D possibly uses TRBD1 or TRBD2 (6 bases each). Germline V gene lookup returns CDR1 DFQATT and CDR2 SNEGSKA (reference sequence). Between the trimmed V and J ends, which lost 1 base and 1 base, there was a span of 20 bases. The CDR3 runs to 17 residues. CDR3 DNA sequence: TGCAGTGCTAGAGGGGGTGGAGGGGGAAACCCTTCCTACGAGCAGTACTTC. Amino acid sequence: CSARGGGGGNPSYEQYF.

This chain connects TRBV20-1 to TRBJ2-7; 10 nucleotides match TRBD2. The ends lost 2 bases at V and 3 bases at J; junction bases unmatched: 10. The V gene's germline CDR1 is DFQATT and CDR2 SNEGSKA (reference sequence). The CDR3 is 16 residues long. The CDR3 reads CSARRLSGRLLYEQYF. CDR3 in DNA: TGCAGTGCTAGACGCCTTAGCGGGAGGTTACTCTACGAGCAGTACTTC.

Ten or more counts support this clonotype. The chain is built from TRBV19 and TRBJ2-5; D possibly corresponds to TRBD1 (6 bases). Germline V CDR1 and CDR2: LNHDA, SQIVND (reference sequence). The CDR3 spans 15 residues. The V and J ends lost 3 bases and 4 bases respectively, with 15 bases between them. In DNA, the CDR3 is TGTGCCAGTAGTATGGGGGCAGGGGTTGGAGAGACCCAGTACTTC. This encodes CASSMGAGVGETQYF. Together with reference TRBV19 and TRBJ2-5, the CDR3 gives the full variable domain: DGGITQSPKYLFRKEGQNVTLSCEQNLNHDAMYWYRQDPGQGLRLIYYSQIVNDFQKGDIAEGYSVSREKKESFPLTVTSAQKNPTAFYLCASSMGAGVGETQYFGPGTRLLVL.

The rearrangement uses TRBV2 and TRBJ2-1; TRBD1 matches 7 bases. The CDR3 is made up of 15 amino acids. Germline V gene lookup returns CDR1 SNHLY and CDR2 FYNNEI. V lost 6 bases, J lost 7 bases, and 12 bases stayed unmatched. The CDR3: CASSDDRVGVNEQFF. CDR3 DNA sequence: TGTGCCAGCAGCGATGACAGGGTAGGAGTAAATGAGCAGTTCTTC. The whole variable domain, remainder taken from reference TRBV2 and TRBJ2-1, is EPEVTQTPSHQVTQMGQEVILRCVPISNHLYFYWYRQILGQKVEFLVSFYNNEISEKSEIFDDQFSVERPDGSNFTLKIRSTKLEDSAMYFCASSDDRVGVNEQFFGPGTRLTVL.

This clonotype appeared a few times. The CDR3 nucleotides read TGTGCCAGCAGCTTTCTGCCAGAGACCAAAAACATTCAGTACTTC. Amino acid sequence: CASSFLPETKNIQYF. The rearrangement uses TRBV7-2 and TRBJ2-4; D gene ambiguous. The CDR3 runs to 15 residues. Germline values: CDR1 SGHTA, CDR2 FQGNSA. With 3 bases removed from V and 2 bases from J, the gap between germline ends came to 11 bases.

This clonotype turned up a few times. The gene calls are TRBV7-2 and TRBJ1-5; no clear D gene. The length of the CDR3 is 13 residues. Germline V gene sequence: CDR1 SGHTA, CDR2 FQGNSA. Trimming pared 5 bases from V and 10 bases from J, leaving 15 bases between. Here the CDR3 DNA reads TGTGCCAGCAGCCAAATGGGTGAGGGTCCCCAGCATTTT. Its translation: CASSQMGEGPQHF.

This clonotype was seen repeatedly, ten times or more. The rearrangement uses TRBV28 and TRBJ1-4, with D possibly being TRBD1 (5 bases). The CDR3 is 15 amino acids. CDR1 MDHEN and CDR2 SYDVKM come from the germline V gene. V gave up 5 bases and J gave up 0 bases, with 10 bases separating them. The CDR3 is CASSAPGPTNEKLFF. The CDR3 DNA is TGTGCCAGCAGTGCTCCGGGACCAACTAATGAAAAACTGTTTTTT.

The chain couples TRBV12-3 or TRBV12-4 to TRBJ1-1; 7 bases map to TRBD1. V gave up 5 bases and J gave up 6 bases; unmatched junction bases: 9. The CDR3 extends over 14 amino acids. CDR3 amino acids: CASSPGRDRAEAFF. CDR3 coding DNA: TGTGCCAGCAGTCCCGGGAGGGACAGAGCTGAAGCTTTCTTT.

The chain uses TRBV7-3 and TRBJ2-5, with 8 bases matching TRBD2. The V segment lost 5 bases and the J segment 5 bases; nucleotides outside the gene matches: 7. From germline, CDR1 is SGHTA and CDR2 FQGTGA. This CDR3 is built from 14 residues. The CDR3 DNA is TGTGCCAGCAGCCAGGCGGGAGGAGGGGAGACCCAGTACTTC. Translated: CASSQAGGGETQYF.

This clonotype was detected ten times or more. The rearrangement uses TRBV19 and TRBJ1-2; D uncertain. Deletions cut 10 bases from V and 4 bases from J, with 22 bases between. The length of the CDR3 is 15 residues. The germline gives CDR1 LNHDA, CDR2 SQIVND (reference sequence). The CDR3 reads CATSPEAPRSYGYTF. The CDR3 DNA sequence: TGTGCCACCTCCCCCGAGGCACCACGGAGCTATGGCTACACCTTC.

This clonotype was seen more than once but under ten times. V and J are TRBV11-2 and TRBJ2-6, with no clear D. The CDR3 runs 19 residues. V lost 5 bases, J lost 0 bases, and 20 bases lay in between. The germline V gene encodes CDR1 SGHAT and CDR2 FQNNGV. The CDR3 DNA follows: TGTGCCAGCAGCCTTTTTCTTGTCCGGATCGACTCTGGGGCCAACGTCCTGACTTTC. This encodes CASSLFLVRIDSGANVLTF.

The chain couples TRBV3-1 to TRBJ2-7; D is undetermined. The CDR3 runs to 12 residues. V lost 0 bases to trimming and J lost 6 bases, with 6 bases between them. The germline V gene encodes CDR1 LGHDT and CDR2 YNNKEL (reference sequence). The CDR3 nucleotides are TGTGCCAGCAGCCAAGATCCCAGCGAGCAGTACTTC. It codes for CASSQDPSEQYF.

This clonotype showed up just a few times. The chain employs TRBV6-1 and TRBJ2-3, with unresolved D. The CDR3 is 13 residues long. V was shortened by 5 bases and J by 3 bases, with 9 bases between the two germline ends. The germline gives CDR1 MNHNS, CDR2 SASEGT. CDR3 nucleotide sequence: TGTGCCAGCAGTACTATGGTTACAGATACGCAGTATTTT. It codes for CASSTMVTDTQYF.

This rearrangement joins TRBV2 to TRBJ2-1; 15 bases are shared with TRBD2. V shed 3 bases and J 0 bases; nucleotides not matched to a gene: 12. This CDR3 has 21 amino acids. Germline lookup yields CDR1 SNHLY and CDR2 FYNNEI. CDR3 residues: CASSDAGTSGRSLVSYNEQFF. CDR3 nucleotides: TGTGCCAGCAGTGACGCGGGGACTAGCGGGAGGTCCCTAGTCTCCTACAATGAGCAGTTCTTC.

The table lists this clonotype with many counts. The chain combines TRBV3-1 with TRBJ1-1, with D tentatively TRBD1 (6 bases). The CDR3 sequence is 16 residues long. V was pared by 1 base and J by 4 bases, with 16 bases between. CDR1 is LGHDT, CDR2 YNNKEL, per germline (reference sequence). The DNA for the CDR3 is TGTGCCAGCAGCCAAGCAGGTTGGGGGCGAACCACTGAAGCTTTCTTT. The encoded protein is CASSQAGWGRTTEAFF. Together with reference TRBV3-1 and TRBJ1-1, the CDR3 gives the full variable domain: DTAVSQTPKYLVTQMGNDKSIKCEQNLGHDTMYWYKQDSKKFLKIMFSYNNKELIINETVPNRFSPKSPDKAHLNLHINSLELGDSAVYFCASSQAGWGRTTEAFFGQGTRLTVV.

This clonotype was seen more than once but under ten times. The rearrangement joins TRBV29-1 to TRBJ1-2, with a tentative D call TRBD1 (5 bases). This CDR3 region has 14 residues. V was cut by 4 bases and J by 8 bases, with 20 bases left in between. Germline values: CDR1 SQVTM, CDR2 ANQGSEA. The CDR3 reads CSVGLDGRVAGYTF. CDR3 bases: TGCAGCGTTGGTTTGGACGGCAGGGTGGCCGGCTACACCTTC.

Worth noting for this clonotype: This clone may be a read error of a much larger clone one base away. As DNA, the CDR3 is TGTGCCATCAGTGAGGGAGGGCTAGCGGGTGAGTTATACTTC. Protein: CAISEGGLAGELYF. This chain uses TRBV10-3 with TRBJ2-7; 8 positions match TRBD2. Per the germline V gene, CDR1 is ENHRY and CDR2 is SYGVKD. With 2 bases clipped from V and 13 bases from J, the junction kept 13 bases outside the gene matches. CDR3 size: 14 residues.

In this sample, this clonotype turned up a few times. The chain couples TRBV5-1 to TRBJ1-1; D not certain. Germline CDR1 SGHRS, CDR2 YFSETQ. The CDR3 consists of 14 residues. V was pared by 0 bases and J by 3 bases, with 9 bases between. The CDR3 spells CASSLGQEYTEAFF. CDR3 coding DNA: TGCGCCAGCAGCTTGGGGCAGGAGTACACTGAAGCTTTCTTT.

This clonotype was counted between two and nine times. The chain employs TRBV6-1 and TRBJ2-7; 10 bases fit TRBD1. V lost 6 bases, J lost 10 bases, and 6 bases stayed unmatched. The CDR3 has 12 residues. Per germline, CDR1 MNHNS and CDR2 SASEGT. The CDR3 is CASRSGDRGQYF. CDR3 sequence (DNA): TGTGCCAGCAGATCTGGGGACAGGGGCCAGTACTTC.

In DNA, the CDR3 is TGTGCCAGCAGTACGCGGGGCTCTGGGGCCAACGTCCTGACTTTC. Protein product: CASSTRGSGANVLTF. The rearrangement uses TRBV5-5 and TRBJ2-6; D is possibly TRBD2 (6 bases). Germline loops: CDR1 SGHKS, CDR2 YYEKEE (reference sequence). The CDR3 has 15 amino acids. The V end lost 5 bases, the J end lost 0 bases, and 9 bases lay between the germline ends.

This clonotype was seen a single time. This chain connects TRBV7-3 to TRBJ2-3; maybe TRBD2 (5 bases). The CDR3 contains 15 residues. Germline V gene sequence: CDR1 SGHTA, CDR2 FQGTGA. V was shortened by 3 bases and J by 7 bases, with 17 bases between the two germline ends. The DNA for the CDR3 is TGTGCCAGCAGCTTGAGTGGGAGCCCCCGTAATACGCAGTATTTT. Translated: CASSLSGSPRNTQYF.

This clonotype was counted at least ten times. This chain uses TRBV28 with TRBJ1-2, with D possibly being TRBD1 (5 bases). Germline V gives CDR1 MDHEN, CDR2 SYDVKM. The CDR3 has 13 residues. Between the trimmed V and J ends, which lost 3 bases and 8 bases, there was a span of 13 bases. CDR3 loop: CASSFQGARGYTF. CDR3 nucleotides: TGTGCCAGCAGTTTCCAAGGGGCGCGGGGCTACACCTTC.

This clonotype was observed many times. The chain is built from TRBV28 and TRBJ1-5; tentatively, D is TRBD1 (5 bases). The germline V gene has CDR1 MDHEN and CDR2 SYDVKM. V gave up 3 bases and J gave up 4 bases, with 10 bases separating them. This CDR3 comprises 14 residues. The CDR3 sequence: CASSLRGGNQPQHF. The CDR3 nucleotides are TGTGCCAGCAGTTTGAGGGGTGGTAATCAGCCCCAGCATTTT.